A single sample gave rise to the 18 T cell receptor beta chains below, sequenced in a study of Ad26.COV2.S vaccination and SARS-CoV-2 variants. Treatment: roughly 20 received Ad26.COV2.S at low or high dose, single or two shots; 5 received placebo; per-sample allocation not given. Sampling occurred on day 63 after the first vaccine or placebo injection. Some clones are missing from TCRdb's copy, which holds only in-frame ones; the method was immunoSEQ multiplex PCR. The table lists about 460,000 clones, about nine tenths of them singletons, with 1.5% to 2% in the top ten. This specimen consisted of peripheral blood, obtained in a trial of Ad26.COV2.S vaccine versus placebo. The receptors shown here come from a person aged 18-60 years who received the Ad26.COV2.S COVID-19 vaccine or a placebo.

The chain joins TRBV19 to TRBJ1-1; the D is unclear. The germline V and J ends were trimmed by 5 bases and 4 bases, with 11 bases remaining between them. Looked up from germline, CDR1 is LNHDA and CDR2 is SQIVND (reference sequence). The CDR3 runs 13 residues. CDR3 residues: CASSPPGGTEAFF. DNA of the CDR3: TGTGCCAGTAGTCCACCTGGTGGCACTGAAGCTTTCTTT.

The V call is TRBV7-2, the J call TRBJ1-2, with 7 bases aligning to TRBD1. The CDR3 is 15 amino acids. Germline CDR1 is SGHTA and CDR2 is FQGNSA. Trimming took 3 bases from V and 7 from J; bases not matched to a gene: 11. In DNA, the CDR3 is TGTGCCAGCAGCTTTCTCGGGACAGCCTCGGGTGGCTACACCTTC. Protein product: CASSFLGTASGGYTF.

This clone has a single count. The rearrangement uses TRBV6-5 and TRBJ1-1; weak D call: TRBD1 (5 bases). With 6 bases removed from V and 11 bases from J, the gap between germline ends came to 22 bases. The CDR3 spans 14 residues. Per the germline V gene, CDR1 is MNHEY and CDR2 is SVGAGI. The CDR3 sequence: CASSSPGGSGSAFF. CDR3 coding DNA: TGTGCCAGCAGCTCCCCTGGGGGATCGGGGTCGGCTTTCTTT.

The chain joins TRBV6-5 to TRBJ2-2; D is unclear. The CDR3 has 13 amino acids. V gave up 4 bases and J gave up 3 bases, with 6 bases separating them. Germline V lookup: CDR1 MNHEY, CDR2 SVGAGI. The CDR3 loop reads CASSFDDTGELFF. Here the CDR3 DNA reads TGTGCCAGCAGTTTCGACGACACCGGGGAGCTGTTTTTT.

The chain joins TRBV3-1 (or the pseudogene TRBV3-2) to TRBJ1-6, with 8 bases lining up with TRBD1. CDR1 LGHDT and CDR2 YNNKEL come from the germline V gene (reference sequence). Trimming at V came to 1 base and at J to 7 bases, leaving 6 bases not matched to a gene. This CDR3 has 16 residues. DNA for the CDR3: TGTGCCAGCAGCCAAGCAGGGGGCGCGGGGAATTCACCCCTCCACTTT. The encoded protein is CASSQAGGAGNSPLHF.

This clone was counted once. The V call is TRBV27, the J call TRBJ2-7, with a weak D call TRBD1 (6 bases). Trimming took 6 bases from V and 2 from J, leaving 14 bases between them. Germline V gives CDR1 MNHEY, CDR2 SMNVEV (reference sequence). The CDR3 spans 14 residues. For the CDR3, the DNA is TGTGCCAGCAGCCTCCGGGACAAACCCTACGAGCAGTACTTC. It codes for CASSLRDKPYEQYF.

The genes are TRBV19 and TRBJ2-3, with 12 bases matching TRBD2. V lost 10 bases, J lost 2 bases, and 10 bases stayed unmatched. The CDR3 totals 16 residues. CDR1 and CDR2 (germline): LNHDA, SQIVND (reference sequence). The CDR3 nucleotides are TGTGCCACTAAAACTAGCGGGAGGAAATTCACAGATACGCAGTATTTT. Translating gives CATKTSGRKFTDTQYF.

This chain uses TRBV28 with TRBJ2-1, with D hard to call. Germline loops: CDR1 MDHEN, CDR2 SYDVKM. There are 13 residues in the CDR3. V lost 6 bases to trimming and J lost 0 bases, with 6 bases between them. The CDR3 DNA sequence: TGTGCCAGCAGGGGTCGCTCCTACAATGAGCAGTTCTTC. It codes for CASRGRSYNEQFF.

This clone was detected only a few times. This chain uses TRBV19 with TRBJ1-1; 7 positions match TRBD1. J gave up 1 base and V 3 bases, and 2 bases lay outside the gene matches. This CDR3 is 14 amino acids long. Germline V gene lookup returns CDR1 LNHDA and CDR2 SQIVND (reference sequence). The chain's CDR3 is CASSMYRGNTEAFF. The CDR3 DNA reads as TGTGCCAGTAGTATGTACAGGGGGAACACTGAAGCTTTCTTT.

The rearrangement joins TRBV20-1 to TRBJ2-6, with 8 nucleotides matching TRBD2. Germline values: CDR1 DFQATT, CDR2 SNEGSKA (reference sequence). V trimming: 3 bases; J trimming: 2 bases; junction bases outside the gene matches: 9. CDR3 length: 17 amino acids. The CDR3 nucleotides read TGCAGTGCTAGTCCGAAGGCGGGGGGACCTGGGGCCAACGTCCTGACTTTC. It is translated as CSASPKAGGPGANVLTF.

The chain's CDR3 is CSVGQGDTEAFF. As DNA, the CDR3 is TGCAGCGTTGGACAGGGGGACACTGAAGCTTTCTTT. V gene TRBV29-1 combines with J gene TRBJ1-1; 9 bases fit TRBD1. The CDR3 has 12 residues. Trimming removed 4 bases from V and 3 bases from J; junction bases left unmatched: 0. Germline CDR1 is SQVTM and CDR2 is ANQGSEA.

The chain has TRBV28 and TRBJ2-3, with 8 bases fitting TRBD1. From germline, CDR1 is MDHEN and CDR2 SYDVKM. The CDR3 length is 15 residues. V was pared by 6 bases and J by 1 base, with 6 bases of the junction left unmatched. This chain's CDR3 is CASSSRGQGTDTQYF. Written as DNA, the CDR3 is TGTGCCAGCAGCTCTCGGGGACAGGGCACAGATACGCAGTATTTT.

The gene calls are TRBV5-5 and TRBJ2-3; 8 nucleotides match TRBD1. Germline values: CDR1 SGHKS, CDR2 YYEKEE (reference sequence). The CDR3 sequence is 14 residues long. Losses at the gene ends were 3 bases for V and 6 bases for J; bases not matched to a gene: 6. CDR3 sequence: CASSSGQGEDTQYF. CDR3 nucleotides: TGTGCCAGCAGCTCCGGACAGGGTGAGGATACGCAGTATTTT. Full variable domain (missing parts from reference TRBV5-5 and TRBJ2-3): DAGVTQSPTHLIKTRGQQVTLRCSPISGHKSVSWYQQVLGQGPQFIFQYYEKEERGRGNFPDRFSARQFPNYSSELNVNALLLGDSALYLCASSSGQGEDTQYFGPGTRLTVL.

The chain joins TRBV27 to TRBJ1-1; 12 bases agree with TRBD1. The CDR3 totals 17 residues. The J segment lost 1 base and the V segment lost 5 bases, leaving 8 bases of the junction unmatched. Germline CDR1 reads MNHEY; CDR2 reads SMNVEV (reference sequence). CDR3 sequence reads: CASSPRDRGLGNTEAFF. In DNA, the CDR3 is TGTGCCAGCAGTCCCCGGGACAGGGGGCTGGGGAACACTGAAGCTTTCTTT.

The chain carries TRBV6-5 and TRBJ1-1; D is ambiguous. Germline V gives CDR1 MNHEY, CDR2 SVGAGI. With 9 bases removed from V and 1 base from J, the gap between germline ends came to 6 bases. The CDR3 totals 11 residues. CDR3 sequence: CASWRNTEAFF. The CDR3 DNA reads TGTGCCAGTTGGAGGAACACTGAAGCTTTCTTT.

The chain has TRBV24-1 and TRBJ2-1, with 10 bases matching TRBD2. The CDR3 is 16 residues long. The junction had 6 bases not matched to a gene; V was cut back by 0 bases and J by 8 bases. Germline CDR1 KGHDR, CDR2 SFDVKD. The CDR3 nucleotides are TGTGCCACCAGTGATTTGTTAGCGGGAGGTATCTATGAGCAGTTCTTC. This translates into CATSDLLAGGIYEQFF.

The rearrangement links TRBV11-3 to TRBJ2-3; 7 bases are a match to TRBD2. The CDR3 is 15 amino acids. Trimming took 1 base from V and 1 from J; bases not matched to a gene: 2. Germline CDR1 is SGHNT and CDR2 is YENEEA. CDR3 sequence: CASSLGGGGTDTQYF. The DNA for the CDR3 is TGTGCCAGCAGCTTAGGCGGGGGAGGCACAGATACGCAGTATTTT.

The CDR3 region is CASSDLGAAQQETQYF. DNA for the CDR3: TGTGCCAGTAGCGACTTAGGGGCGGCGCAGCAAGAGACCCAGTACTTC. The rearrangement links TRBV19 to TRBJ2-5; a weak D match, TRBD1 (5 bases). V was cut by 6 bases and J by 2 bases, with 19 bases left in between. Germline CDR1 and CDR2: LNHDA and SQIVND (reference sequence). This CDR3 comprises 16 residues.